Listed here are 29 T cell receptor beta chains from one sample, sequenced in a study of graft-versus-host responses after intestinal transplantation. Data came from immunoSEQ multiplex PCR; TCRdb stores just in-frame clones and leaves some out. The sample lists some 70,000 clones, roughly 90% occurring once. Specimen: bone marrow, collected 700 to 850 days after intestinal transplantation. These receptors were obtained from a human patient who received an intestinal transplant, so some T cells may come from the graft donor.

This clone appeared a single time. The chain links TRBV18 to TRBJ1-4, with 11 nucleotides matching TRBD1. The CDR3 is 14 amino acids. The ends lost 6 bases at V and 8 bases at J; junction bases unmatched: 5. Looked up from germline, CDR1 is KGHSH and CDR2 is LQKENI. CDR3 sequence reads: CASSPGTGGEKLFF. The CDR3 DNA reads as TGTGCCAGCTCCCCCGGGACAGGGGGGGAAAAACTGTTTTTT.

The sample holds one count of this clone. The chain carries TRBV27 and TRBJ1-5; the D gene is possibly TRBD1 (6 bases). CDR3 size: 14 residues. In germline, CDR1 is MNHEY, CDR2 SMNVEV (reference sequence). V was trimmed by 5 bases and J by 5 bases, leaving 13 bases between them. The CDR3 is CASSLGQGDQPQHF. CDR3 DNA: TGTGCCAGCAGTCTGGGACAAGGAGATCAGCCCCAGCATTTT.

The J gene is TRBJ2-2, the V gene TRBV6-5, with a weak D call TRBD1 (6 bases). CDR3 length: 14 amino acids. The V gene's germline CDR1 is MNHEY and CDR2 SVGAGI. Trimming took off 6 bases at V and 2 bases at J, with 10 bases between the two ends. CDR3 sequence (DNA): TGTGCCAGCAGAAGAGGGGGTAACACCGGGGAGCTGTTTTTT. This gives the protein CASRRGGNTGELFF.

This clone appeared once. This chain connects TRBV10-3 to TRBJ2-1; 7 bases match TRBD1. CDR1 is ENHRY and CDR2 is SYGVKD in the germline V gene. This CDR3 has 17 residues. J lost 5 bases, V lost 4 bases, and 14 bases had no gene match. The CDR3 loop is CAISANRQGGFHNEQFF. The CDR3 DNA reads as TGTGCCATCAGTGCAAACCGACAGGGCGGTTTCCACAATGAGCAGTTCTTC.

The V and J genes are TRBV28 and TRBJ2-3; D is unclear. Trimming pared 2 bases from V and 3 bases from J, leaving 3 bases between. The germline V gene has CDR1 MDHEN and CDR2 SYDVKM. This CDR3 is built from 12 residues. The CDR3 nucleotides read TGTGCCAGCAGTTTAACTACAGATACGCAGTATTTT. It codes for CASSLTTDTQYF.

The chain employs TRBV15 and TRBJ2-7, with 7 bases that match TRBD2. This CDR3 contains 14 residues. Germline V CDR1 and CDR2: LNHNV, YYDKDF (reference sequence). V dropped 1 base and J dropped 6; count of bases not matched to a gene: 6. The CDR3 sequence: CATSRVGGSFEQYF. CDR3 DNA sequence: TGTGCCACCAGCAGAGTGGGCGGGAGTTTCGAGCAGTACTTC. Combining the CDR3 with reference TRBV15 and TRBJ2-7 gives the whole variable domain DAMVIQNPRYQVTQFGKPVTLSCSQTLNHNVMYWYQQKSSQAPKLLFHYYDKDFNNEADTPDNFQSRRPNTSFCFLDIRSPGLGDTAMYLCATSRVGGSFEQYFGPGTRLTVT.

V is TRBV19 and J is TRBJ2-2, with D uncertain. This CDR3 is 16 amino acids long. From germline, CDR1 is LNHDA and CDR2 SQIVND (reference sequence). V was trimmed by 10 bases and J by 0 bases, leaving 18 bases between them. Written as DNA, the CDR3 is TGTGCCACCGGCGAAGAACCGACGGCGAACACCGGGGAGCTGTTTTTT. It codes for CATGEEPTANTGELFF.

V usage is TRBV11-2 and J usage is TRBJ1-1, with D tentatively TRBD1 (6 bases). CDR1 and CDR2 (germline): SGHAT, FQNNGV. CDR3 size: 14 residues. The V gene lost 5 bases and the J gene lost 0 bases, with 10 bases spanning the gap. Here the CDR3 DNA reads TGTGCCAGCAGCCAAACAGGGATGAACACTGAAGCTTTCTTT. The encoded protein is CASSQTGMNTEAFF.

The table lists this clone with a few counts. The rearrangement joins TRBV9 to TRBJ2-1; D is perhaps TRBD2 (6 bases). V was pared by 3 bases and J by 0 bases, with 13 bases between. CDR1 SGDLS and CDR2 YYNGEE come from the germline V gene. The CDR3 extends over 16 amino acids. As DNA, the CDR3 is TGTGCCAGCAGCGGACGGGGGTCCCTCTCCTACAATGAGCAGTTCTTC. Its translation is CASSGRGSLSYNEQFF.

The chain carries TRBV4-2 and TRBJ1-6; 8 bases are a match to TRBD1. Per germline, CDR1 LGHNA and CDR2 YNFKEQ. V lost 0 bases, J lost 3 bases, and 4 bases stayed unmatched. This CDR3 is 17 amino acids long. The CDR3 is CASSQDRTGGYNSPLHF. The CDR3 DNA reads as TGTGCCAGCAGCCAAGATCGCACAGGGGGCTATAATTCACCCCTCCACTTT.

The CDR3 DNA sequence: TGTGCCTGGAGAGGCCCGAACGTCTACGAGCAGTACTTC. Translating it yields CAWRGPNVYEQYF. The rearrangement joins TRBV30 to TRBJ2-7; D uncertain. Germline assignment: CDR1 GTSNPN and CDR2 SVGIG (reference sequence). The CDR3 sequence is 13 residues long. Trimming stripped 3 bases from V and 3 bases from J, with 12 bases between.

The V call is TRBV2, the J call TRBJ1-4, with D perhaps matching TRBD1 (5 bases). Germline V gives CDR1 SNHLY, CDR2 FYNNEI. The CDR3 is 15 residues long. The V and J ends lost 6 bases and 4 bases respectively, with 15 bases between them. This CDR3 reads CASRPGTGVNEKLFF. DNA for the CDR3: TGTGCCAGCAGACCCGGGACGGGCGTTAATGAAAAACTGTTTTTT.

Only a few counts were recorded for this clone. V usage is TRBV5-1 and J usage is TRBJ2-7; D unclear. V lost 1 base and J 2 bases, leaving 4 bases between the germline ends. This CDR3 has 12 residues. Looked up from germline, CDR1 is SGHRS and CDR2 is YFSETQ. CDR3: CASSLTAYEQYF. The CDR3 region has the DNA TGCGCCAGCAGCTTGACAGCCTACGAGCAGTACTTC.

The chain recombines TRBV5-1 with TRBJ1-1; D not certain. V was clipped by 5 bases and J by 0 bases, with 8 bases between them. This CDR3 contains 13 residues. Germline lookup yields CDR1 SGHRS and CDR2 YFSETQ. CDR3 sequence (DNA): TGCGCCAGCAGGGAATGGGTGAACACTGAAGCTTTCTTT. Encoded protein: CASREWVNTEAFF.

The chain uses TRBV28 and TRBJ2-1; no definite D call. The V and J ends lost 5 bases and 2 bases respectively, with 19 bases between them. Germline CDR1 MDHEN, CDR2 SYDVKM. The CDR3 loop spans 17 amino acids. CDR3 DNA: TGTGCCAGCAGTACCGCCGGACCAGGTCATCCCTACAATGAGCAGTTCTTC. This codes for CASSTAGPGHPYNEQFF.

This clone was found once. V usage is TRBV7-3 and J usage is TRBJ2-7; 7 bases are a match to TRBD2. Trimming cost V 5 bases and J 5 bases; bases outside gene matches: 6. The CDR3 length is 13 residues. CDR1 and CDR2 (germline): SGHTA, FQGTGA. The CDR3 region has the DNA TGTGCCAGCAGCCCTGGACTAGTCGACGAGCAGTACTTC. This encodes CASSPGLVDEQYF.

This chain uses TRBV19 with TRBJ2-7, with 9 bases matching TRBD1. Trimming removed 4 bases from V and 6 bases from J; junction bases left unmatched: 4. CDR3 length: 13 residues. Germline V lookup: CDR1 LNHDA, CDR2 SQIVND (reference sequence). The CDR3 here is CASSTQTGGEQYF. The CDR3 DNA reads as TGTGCCAGTAGTACCCAGACAGGGGGCGAGCAGTACTTC.

The V call is TRBV9, the J call TRBJ1-1, with TRBD1 matching over 7 bases. The CDR3 extends over 15 amino acids. V lost 4 bases and J lost 1; bases outside the gene matches: 7. Looked up from germline, CDR1 is SGDLS and CDR2 is YYNGEE. The CDR3, as DNA: TGTGCCAGCAGCATCTCGACAGGGAGGAACACTGAAGCTTTCTTT. Encoded protein: CASSISTGRNTEAFF. The variable domain in full, completed from reference TRBV9 and TRBJ1-1, reads DSGVTQTPKHLITATGQRVTLRCSPRSGDLSVYWYQQSLDQGLQFLIQYYNGEERAKGNILERFSAQQFPDLHSELNLSSLELGDSALYFCASSISTGRNTEAFFGQGTRLTVV.

This clone showed up just once. The chain combines TRBV7-6 with TRBJ2-7; 12 nucleotides line up with TRBD1. The V gene end was trimmed by 6 bases and the J gene end by 4 bases; junction bases not matched to a gene: 7. Germline V lookup: CDR1 SGHVS, CDR2 FNYEAQ. The CDR3 consists of 15 residues. The chain's CDR3 is CASSRGTGGGYEQYF. The CDR3, as DNA: TGTGCCAGCAGTCGAGGGACAGGGGGCGGATACGAGCAGTACTTC. Based on the CDR3 plus reference TRBV7-6 and TRBJ2-7, the full variable domain is GAGVSQSPRYKVTKRGQDVALRCDPISGHVSLYWYRQALGQGPEFLTYFNYEAQQDKSGLPNDRFSAERPEGSISTLTIQRTEQRDSAMYRCASSRGTGGGYEQYFGPGTRLTVT.

V is TRBV10-2 and J is TRBJ1-2, with 9 bases that match TRBD1. This CDR3 is 12 amino acids long. V shed 7 bases and J 7 bases; nucleotides not matched to a gene: 4. Germline V CDR1 and CDR2: WSHSY, SAAADI. CDR3 in DNA: TGCGCCAGCAAGCGGGACAGGGCTGGCTACACCTTC. Amino acids: CASKRDRAGYTF.

The V gene is TRBV10-3, the J gene TRBJ2-7; 8 bases match TRBD1. The CDR3 is made up of 12 amino acids. Trimming cost V 6 bases and J 6 bases; bases outside gene matches: 4. Germline assignment: CDR1 ENHRY and CDR2 SYGVKD. For the CDR3, the DNA is TGTGCCATCAGATCGACAGGGGCCGAGCAGTACTTC. Translation gives CAIRSTGAEQYF.

V and J are TRBV19 and TRBJ2-7; D is uncertain. V was pared by 3 bases and J by 2 bases, with 11 bases between. The germline CDR1 and CDR2 sequences are LNHDA and SQIVND (reference sequence). CDR3 size: 14 residues. The DNA for the CDR3 is TGTGCCAGTAGTATCGACCTCAGCCCCTACGAGCAGTACTTC. This codes for CASSIDLSPYEQYF.

This clone was counted between two and nine times. The chain carries TRBV9 and TRBJ2-2, with unresolved D. This CDR3 is built from 13 residues. CDR1 and CDR2 from the germline V gene are SGDLS and YYNGEE. Trimming removed 4 bases at V and 5 bases at J, with 9 bases between. The chain's CDR3 is CASSRRVTGELFF. As DNA, the CDR3 is TGTGCCAGCAGCAGACGCGTGACCGGGGAGCTGTTTTTT.

A note on this clone: Here the CDR3 omits its conserved ending phenylalanine or tryptophan, so a read error is the likely source. V and J are TRBV5-6 and TRBJ2-2; no definite D call. Germline V gene data show CDR1 as SGHDT and CDR2 as YYEEEE. The CDR3 consists of 15 residues. The V end was cut by 1 base, the J end by 4 bases, with 11 bases between. The CDR3 DNA sequence: TGTGCCAGCAGCTTGTTGAAATCGAGCACCGGGGAGCTGTTTCTT. Amino acid sequence: CASSLLKSSTGELFL.

This chain joins TRBV7-3 and TRBJ2-3; TRBD2 agrees at 15 bases. The CDR3 spans 19 residues. Germline trimming cut 8 bases from V and 3 bases from J; bases unmatched to any gene: 15. Germline CDR1 SGHTA, CDR2 FQGTGA. CDR3 sequence reads: CASGTTGLAGGPGTDTQYF. CDR3 bases: TGTGCCAGCGGGACAACTGGACTAGCGGGAGGGCCTGGGACAGATACGCAGTATTTT.

The J gene is TRBJ2-1, the V gene TRBV4-2; no firm D call. V was trimmed by 3 bases and J by 8 bases, leaving 11 bases between them. CDR1 LGHNA and CDR2 YNFKEQ come from the germline V gene. This CDR3 spans 13 amino acids. The CDR3 nucleotides read TGTGCCAGCAGCCAGACTGGAAACGATGAGCAGTTCTTC. It codes for CASSQTGNDEQFF.

The chain couples TRBV28 to TRBJ2-2, with no clear D. Trimming took 3 bases from V and 5 from J, leaving 16 bases between them. The CDR3 has 16 residues. Germline-derived CDR1 and CDR2 are MDHEN and SYDVKM. The CDR3 nucleotides are TGTGCCAGCAGTTTTAGGACCGCTCGCCGTACCGGGGAGCTGTTTTTT. Protein: CASSFRTARRTGELFF.

A single count supports this clone. This chain uses TRBV6-1 with TRBJ2-4; a possible D gene is TRBD1 (6 bases). Per the germline V gene, CDR1 is MNHNS and CDR2 is SASEGT. With 4 bases removed from V and 3 bases from J, the gap between germline ends came to 16 bases. CDR3 length equals 16 residues. The CDR3, as DNA: TGTGCCAGCAGTGGCTGGGGGCTGGGGGTCAAAAACATTCAGTACTTC. The encoded protein is CASSGWGLGVKNIQYF.

The chain combines TRBV6-4 with TRBJ2-3; D is unclear. The germline CDR1 and CDR2 sequences are MRHNA and SNTAGT. V was trimmed by 4 bases and J by 5 bases, leaving 10 bases between them. The CDR3 runs to 13 residues. CDR3 nucleotide sequence: TGTGCCAGCAGTGGCGGCCTGGGAGATACGCAGTATTTT. Protein sequence: CASSGGLGDTQYF.